The 16 T cell receptor beta chains below were found in one sample sequenced in a study of blood T cells in healthy people across ages. The use of a sample-barcoded 5' primer and a J-beta primer mix characterized a second PCR of roughly 6 to 12 cycles. TCRdb independently ran MiXCR on the 5' RACE reads; one entry per CDR3 protein. Here the sample spans about 540,000 distinct CDR3 sequences, around 24% being singletons. These data also featured in a second study, about T cells of mothers and their children.

Sequencing was performed on blood. The source of these receptors is a boy aged 5-17 years in good health.

At least ten counts were recorded for this clonotype. V usage is TRBV3-1 and J usage is TRBJ2-5; 11 bases map to TRBD2. CDR3 length: 14 amino acids. The germline V gene has CDR1 LGHDT and CDR2 YNNKEL (reference sequence). Unmatched junction bases numbered 3, after V lost 6 bases and J lost 3 bases. The CDR3 reads CASRSSGGKETQYF. For the CDR3, the DNA is TGTGCCAGCAGATCTAGCGGGGGGAAAGAGACCCAGTACTTC.

The CDR3 DNA reads as TGTGCCAGCAGCTCGGGCGGGGTGCCCAAAAACATTCAGTACTTC. Encoded protein: CASSSGGVPKNIQYF. The V gene is TRBV7-2, the J gene TRBJ2-4; D is possibly TRBD2 (6 bases). The CDR3 extends over 15 amino acids. Germline V gives CDR1 SGHTA, CDR2 FQGNSA. Trimming left V 4 bases short and J 2 bases short, with 12 bases between.

This clonotype was counted between two and nine times. The chain recombines TRBV27 with TRBJ2-7; TRBD1 aligns across 9 bases. This CDR3 comprises 14 residues. Trimming took 6 bases from V and 5 from J; bases not matched to a gene: 8. Germline V lookup: CDR1 MNHEY, CDR2 SMNVEV (reference sequence). The CDR3 sequence is CASSTGTGLNEQYF. In DNA form, the CDR3 reads TGTGCCAGCAGCACCGGGACAGGGTTGAACGAGCAGTACTTC.

Of note for this clonotype: No conserved phenylalanine or tryptophan is present at the end of the CDR3, so a read error is the likely explanation. The chain links TRBV4-2 to TRBJ2-7; D perhaps matches TRBD2 (6 bases). CDR1 and CDR2 (germline): LGHNA, YNFKEQ. Trimming stripped 3 bases from V and 4 bases from J, with 22 bases between. CDR3 length: 17 amino acids. This chain's CDR3 is CASSHVGTRGSGYEQYS. Here the CDR3 DNA reads TGTGCCAGCAGCCACGTCGGGACTCGGGGTTCAGGTTACGAGCAGTACTCC.

This clonotype was seen more than once but under ten times. The junction departs from germline at one end; a sequencing error may be responsible. The chain has TRBV7-6 and TRBJ2-2; 7 bases are a match to TRBD1. Per germline, CDR1 SGHVS and CDR2 FNYEAQ. This CDR3 has 16 residues. This chain's CDR3 is CASSPLGTANTGELCF. CDR3 DNA sequence: TGTGCCAGCAGCCCCCTTGGGACAGCGAACACCGGGGAGCTGTGTTTT. Supplemented by reference TRBV7-6 and TRBJ2-2, the full variable domain reads GAGVSQSPRYKVTKRGQDVALRCDPISGHVSLYWYRQALGQGPEFLTYFNYEAQQDKSGLPNDRFSAERPEGSISTLTIQRTEQRDSAMYRCASSPLGTANTGELCFGEGSRLTVL.

V and J are TRBV11-2 and TRBJ1-2; tentative D call: TRBD1 (5 bases). The germline V gene encodes CDR1 SGHAT and CDR2 FQNNGV. The V end lost 5 bases, the J end lost 5 bases, and 9 bases lay between the germline ends. CDR3 size: 12 residues. The DNA of the CDR3 is TGTGCCAGCAGCCCGAGACAGTATGGCTACACCTTC. This codes for CASSPRQYGYTF.

Only a few counts were recorded for this clonotype. The chain employs TRBV9 and TRBJ2-3; a weak D match, TRBD2 (5 bases). Trimming shortened V by 1 base and J by 2 bases, and 11 bases separated the two germline ends. The CDR3 runs to 15 residues. The germline V gene encodes CDR1 SGDLS and CDR2 YYNGEE. DNA of the CDR3: TGTGCCAGCAGCGTAAACTCTAGCCCCACAGATACGCAGTATTTT. The encoded protein is CASSVNSSPTDTQYF. The full variable domain, completed using reference TRBV9 and TRBJ2-3, is DSGVTQTPKHLITATGQRVTLRCSPRSGDLSVYWYQQSLDQGLQFLIQYYNGEERAKGNILERFSAQQFPDLHSELNLSSLELGDSALYFCASSVNSSPTDTQYFGPGTRLTVL.

The chain has TRBV7-9 and TRBJ2-3; D is perhaps TRBD1 (5 bases). With 2 bases removed from V and 0 bases from J, the gap between germline ends came to 9 bases. Germline lookup yields CDR1 SEHNR and CDR2 FQNEAQ (reference sequence). The CDR3 extends over 15 amino acids. Here the CDR3 reads CASSLSGQSTDTQYF. CDR3 coding DNA: TGTGCCAGCAGCTTATCAGGACAAAGCACAGATACGCAGTATTTT.

The chain couples TRBV28 to TRBJ1-6, with a tentative D call TRBD1 (5 bases). Germline V gene sequence: CDR1 MDHEN, CDR2 SYDVKM. The CDR3 covers 15 residues. Trimming shortened V by 6 bases and J by 5 bases, and 14 bases separated the two germline ends. The DNA for the CDR3 is TGTGCCAGCAGAAAATGGGGGGGGAATAATTCACCCCTCCACTTT. It yields the protein CASRKWGGNNSPLHF. The variable domain in full, with the rest retrieved from reference TRBV28 and TRBJ1-6, is DVKVTQSSRYLVKRTGEKVFLECVQDMDHENMFWYRQDPGLGLRLIYFSYDVKMKEKGDIPEGYSVSREKKERFSLILESASTNQTSMYLCASRKWGGNNSPLHFGNGTRLTVT.

V gene TRBV12-3 or TRBV12-4 combines with J gene TRBJ1-2; 7 nucleotides match TRBD1. CDR3 length: 13 residues. Trimming removed 2 bases from V and 8 bases from J; junction bases left unmatched: 5. The CDR3 nucleotides are TGTGCCAGCAGTTTATCGGCGACAGGGGGCTACACCTTC. Amino acid sequence: CASSLSATGGYTF.

V gene TRBV20-1 combines with J gene TRBJ2-7; 9 bases fit TRBD1. The CDR3 runs to 15 residues. V was clipped by 1 base and J by 6 bases; unmatched bases: 10. Per the germline V gene, CDR1 is DFQATT and CDR2 is SNEGSKA (reference sequence). The CDR3 nucleotides are TGCAGTGCTAGAGTTACCGGGACAGGGAGTCCCGAGCAGTACTTC. Its translation: CSARVTGTGSPEQYF.

This chain uses TRBV6-6 with TRBJ1-2; D possibly corresponds to TRBD1 (6 bases). V was shortened by 4 bases and J by 2 bases, with 14 bases between the two germline ends. This CDR3 has 15 amino acids. In germline, CDR1 is MNHNY, CDR2 SVGAGI (reference sequence). DNA of the CDR3: TGTGCCAGCAGTTTGTTACAGGGAGGGAACTATGGCTACACCTTC. Translated, it gives CASSLLQGGNYGYTF.

This chain joins TRBV13 and TRBJ2-5; 10 positions agree with TRBD1. Germline V gives CDR1 PRHDT, CDR2 FYEKMQ (reference sequence). CDR3 length equals 15 residues. The trim removed 6 bases at V and 3 bases at J, leaving 7 bases unmatched. The CDR3 sequence: CASRPMTGGEETQYF. Here the CDR3 DNA reads TGTGCCAGCAGGCCCATGACAGGGGGCGAAGAGACCCAGTACTTC.

There are a few counts of this clonotype. The rearrangement joins TRBV10-3 to TRBJ2-7; perhaps D is TRBD1 or TRBD2 (5 bases each). Germline V gene lookup returns CDR1 ENHRY and CDR2 SYGVKD. The V end lost 3 bases, the J end lost 5 bases, and 17 bases lay between the germline ends. The CDR3 runs to 15 residues. In DNA form, the CDR3 reads TGTGCCATCAGTGATCTCATGGACCTGGGGGACGAGCAGTACTTC. Translation: CAISDLMDLGDEQYF.

V is TRBV25-1 and J is TRBJ2-5, with D perhaps assigned TRBD1 or TRBD2 (6 bases each). The DNA end is more similar to TRBJ2-7, so the J call may be wrong. CDR3 size: 13 residues. Looked up from germline, CDR1 is MGHDK and CDR2 is SYGVNS. This CDR3 reads CASSDGGPYEQYF. DNA for the CDR3: TGTGCCAGCAGCGATGGGGGGCCCTACGAGCAGTACTTC.

V is TRBV7-9 and J is TRBJ1-4; TRBD1 matches at 11 bases. V was pared by 2 bases and J by 4 bases, with 3 bases of the junction left unmatched. The germline gives CDR1 SEHNR, CDR2 FQNEAQ (reference sequence). The CDR3 covers 16 residues. CDR3 coding DNA: TGTGCCAGCAGCTTAACCGGGACAGGGGGTAATGAAAAACTGTTTTTT. Its protein is CASSLTGTGGNEKLFF. The complete variable domain, with remaining parts taken from reference TRBV7-9 and TRBJ1-4, reads DTGVSQNPRHKITKRGQNVTFRCDPISEHNRLYWYRQTLGQGPEFLTYFQNEAQLEKSRLLSDRFSAERPKGSFSTLEIQRTEQGDSAMYLCASSLTGTGGNEKLFFGSGTQLSVL.